This TCR beta chain was obtained from a study of cytomegalovirus exposure and HLA in healthy donors. As regards this clone: Its antigen is undetermined.

Regarding the study as a whole: Because they were indistinguishable, some V segments, including TRBV6-2 and TRBV6-3, were excluded. TCR beta chain V- and J-gene trimming was linked, in a later analysis, to a missense variant in DCLRE1C.

Despite likely unrecorded immune exposures, the donors were nominally healthy at the time of sampling. V trimming: 6 bases; J trimming: 8 bases; junction bases outside the gene matches: 4. The CDR3 extends over 14 amino acids. The germline V gene has CDR1 SNHLY and CDR2 FYNNEI. Both 60 Vbeta primers and 13 Jbeta primers went into the PCR. Libraries were prepared by immunoSEQ multiplex PCR; TCRdb keeps only in-frame clonotypes and omits some of them. The table records 65,000 to 95,000 clones, roughly 78% of them present only once. The sample consisted of PBMCs. The V call is TRBV2, the J call TRBJ1-6; TRBD1 aligns across 10 bases. The clonotype originates from a man aged 30 to 39 in good health and CMV-seronegative. The CDR3, as DNA: TGTGCCAGCAGGGGACAGGGGTTGGATTCACCCCTCCACTTT. Translated: CASRGQGLDSPLHF.